The clone carrying this T cell receptor beta chain has just a few counts. TCRdb redid the calling of the 5' RACE reads with MiXCR, one entry per CDR3 protein. The repertoire has some 730,000 distinct CDR3 sequences, 15% to 20% of them found once; the top ten carry around 13%. The sample is drawn from a study of identical twins. The same sample was also studied in work on T cells expressing NK-cell markers. As reported in that work: One of the eight sequenced donors was seronegative, whereas the other seven were HCMV-seropositive.

Sample: PBMCs. The clonotype comes from a woman in her late teens or twenties in good health.

CDR3 in amino acids: CASSVGVLGELFF. DNA for the CDR3: TGTGCCAGCAGCGTCGGCGTACTCGGGGAGCTGTTTTTT. This sequence joins TRBV9 and TRBJ2-2; D gene uncertain. This CDR3 region has 13 residues. Germline CDR1 and CDR2: SGDLS and YYNGEE. Trimming took off 2 bases at V and 7 bases at J, with 9 bases between the two ends.